The 10 T cell receptor beta chains given below trace back to one sample, sequenced in a study of post-analysis software for immune sequencing data. General study findings and limits: The five TRBV segments detected at higher frequency in patients than in controls included TRBV5-6, TRBV5-1 and TRBV20-1.

These receptors' targets are unknown. Unique-molecular-identifier-tagged TCR beta cDNA libraries were used. Each CDR3 protein gets one entry after TCRdb re-called the PCR reads with MiXCR. The data contain about 460,000 distinct CDR3 sequences, roughly 46% of them singletons. Sequencing was done on a sample of blood. The receptors were sampled from a girl between 10 and 17 years old with multiple sclerosis.

This clonotype came up once. The germline gene is not matched at one end of the junction; a read error may be the cause. This chain connects TRBV28 to TRBJ2-7; D not resolved. Germline assignment: CDR1 MDHEN and CDR2 SYDVKM. The CDR3 contains 13 residues. The CDR3 bases are TGTACCAGCAGTCTGACCTCGGCTTTCGAGCAGTACTTC. As protein: CTSSLTSAFEQYF.

This clonotype occurred once. The chain couples TRBV7-9 to TRBJ2-7; TRBD2 aligns across 7 bases. Germline CDR1 SEHNR, CDR2 FQNEAQ (reference sequence). The junction had 13 bases not matched to a gene; V was cut back by 5 bases and J by 6 bases. CDR3 length: 15 amino acids. The CDR3 reads CASSPPMREIREQYF. CDR3 nucleotide sequence: TGTGCCAGCAGCCCTCCCATGCGGGAGATACGCGAGCAGTACTTC.

The chain has TRBV9 and TRBJ2-1; 9 positions match TRBD1. Trimming cost V 3 bases and J 4 bases; bases outside gene matches: 11. This CDR3 has 17 amino acids. The germline CDR1 and CDR2 sequences are SGDLS and YYNGEE. The CDR3 DNA sequence: TGTGCCAGCAGCGCCAGCTTAAGGACAGGGGCATACAATGAGCAGTTCTTC. It encodes CASSASLRTGAYNEQFF.

The V and J genes are TRBV18 and TRBJ2-7; 11 bases agree with TRBD2. Looked up from germline, CDR1 is KGHSH and CDR2 is LQKENI. The CDR3 has 15 amino acids. Germline trimming cut 3 bases from V and 3 bases from J; bases unmatched to any gene: 4. The CDR3 nucleotides are TGTGCCAGCTCACCTTTAGCGGGAGGGCACTACGAGCAGTACTTC. Amino acids: CASSPLAGGHYEQYF.

In this sample, this clonotype turned up once. The chain couples TRBV7-2 to TRBJ2-1; D not resolved. In germline, CDR1 is SGHTA, CDR2 FQGNSA. This CDR3 is 11 amino acids long. Trimming pared 1 base from V and 13 bases from J, leaving 8 bases between. CDR3 DNA sequence: TGTGCCAGCAGCTTAGTGGGGAAACAGTTCTTC. Translation gives CASSLVGKQFF.

This chain connects TRBV4-1 to TRBJ2-4; D unclear. V gave up 1 base and J gave up 0 bases, with 13 bases separating them. CDR3 length: 17 residues. Looked up from germline, CDR1 is MGHRA and CDR2 is YSYEKL. The CDR3 loop is CASSQAGRIEAKNIQYF. DNA of the CDR3: TGCGCCAGCAGCCAAGCAGGTCGGATTGAAGCCAAAAACATTCAGTACTTC.

The CDR3 region has the DNA TGTGCCAGCAGTTTATATCTTACCGGGAGCACAGATACGCAGTATTTT. As protein: CASSLYLTGSTDTQYF. The rearrangement joins TRBV27 to TRBJ2-3; D remains unclear. Deletions cut 1 base from V and 0 bases from J, with 11 bases between. CDR1 and CDR2 (germline): MNHEY, SMNVEV (reference sequence). This CDR3 spans 16 amino acids.

The J gene is TRBJ2-7, the V gene TRBV20-1; tentatively, D is TRBD1 (5 bases). The CDR3 has 15 residues. V lost 1 base to trimming and J lost 4 bases, with 17 bases between them. The V gene's germline CDR1 is DFQATT and CDR2 SNEGSKA (reference sequence). The CDR3 loop reads CSARVPDGAGYEQYF. The CDR3 nucleotides read TGCAGTGCTAGAGTGCCGGACGGAGCAGGGTACGAGCAGTACTTC.

This clonotype was observed a few times. The chain carries TRBV30 and TRBJ1-2; D remains unclear. Deletions cut 5 bases from V and 5 bases from J, with 9 bases between. CDR1 and CDR2 (germline): GTSNPN, SVGIG (reference sequence). The CDR3 sequence is 11 residues long. Here the CDR3 DNA reads TGTGCCTGGCTGTCAGATTATGGCTACACCTTC. This translates into CAWLSDYGYTF.

This clonotype has only one observation. The V gene is TRBV10-3, the J gene TRBJ2-3, with a possible D match to TRBD2 (5 bases). Germline values: CDR1 ENHRY, CDR2 SYGVKD. The V and J ends lost 0 bases and 6 bases respectively, with 16 bases between them. There are 16 residues in the CDR3. For the CDR3, the DNA is TGTGCCATCAGTGAGTCGTCTAACGAACGAGGGGATACGCAGTATTTT. Its protein is CAISESSNERGDTQYF.